These 20 T cell receptor beta chains originate from one sample sequenced in a study of blood T cell repertoires in COVID-19 (dated by TCRdb to the early 2020s). Library creation used the immunoSEQ multiplex PCR assay. TCRdb carries this immuneACCESS record with in-frame sequences only. Its versions omit some clonotypes, under half of them owing to an unresolved V gene in the studies checked, with the rest unexplained. This sample is represented by 45,000 to 55,000 clones; around 83% of them were singletons. Around 7.4% of the sample is in the top ten clones. The sequenced sample was peripheral blood. These receptors came from a man aged 60 to 75 with active COVID-19.

Only one count was recorded for this clone. The CDR3 here is CASRNGNNYGYTF. CDR3 sequence (DNA): TGTGCCAGCAGGAACGGGAATAACTATGGCTACACCTTC. The chain carries TRBV7-9 and TRBJ1-2, with D hard to call. V lost 6 bases and J 1 base, leaving 9 bases between the germline ends. Germline assignment: CDR1 SEHNR and CDR2 FQNEAQ (reference sequence). The CDR3 length is 13 residues. The full variable domain, with the rest looked up from reference TRBV7-9 and TRBJ1-2, is DTGVSQNPRHKITKRGQNVTFRCDPISEHNRLYWYRQTLGQGPEFLTYFQNEAQLEKSRLLSDRFSAERPKGSFSTLEIQRTEQGDSAMYLCASRNGNNYGYTFGSGTRLTVV.

This clone appeared a single time. V is TRBV12-3 or TRBV12-4 and J is TRBJ2-2; possible D gene TRBD2, 5 bases. The V end was cut by 7 bases, the J end by 5 bases, with 11 bases between. The CDR3 runs to 13 residues. CDR3: CASTILATGELFF. The CDR3 DNA is TGTGCCAGCACCATCCTAGCAACCGGGGAGCTGTTTTTT.

V gene TRBV29-1 combines with J gene TRBJ1-2, with 7 positions matching TRBD1. The germline V gene has CDR1 SQVTM and CDR2 ANQGSEA. The CDR3 is 10 amino acids. J gave up 8 bases and V 8 bases, and 5 bases lay outside the gene matches. The DNA of the CDR3 is TGCAGCATCCTACAGGGGGGCTACACCTTC. It yields the protein CSILQGGYTF.

This sequence joins TRBV18 and TRBJ2-1, with D possibly TRBD1 on 5 matching bases. The germline V gene has CDR1 KGHSH and CDR2 LQKENI. This CDR3 is built from 15 residues. Trimming left V 3 bases short and J 5 bases short, with 14 bases between. The CDR3 loop reads CASSPTGAGNNEQFF. CDR3 nucleotide sequence: TGTGCCAGCTCACCCACCGGTGCAGGGAACAATGAGCAGTTCTTC.

By proportion, this clone is medium-sized. This sequence joins TRBV10-3 and TRBJ2-7; no reliable D call. The CDR3 spans 13 residues. Trimming shortened V by 3 bases and J by 3 bases, and 9 bases separated the two germline ends. CDR1 and CDR2 from the germline V gene are ENHRY and SYGVKD. In DNA form, the CDR3 reads TGTGCCATCAGTGAACAGAAAGACTACGAGCAGTACTTC. Translating it yields CAISEQKDYEQYF.

The chain couples TRBV11-3 to TRBJ1-1; D is perhaps TRBD1 (6 bases). Trimming took off 2 bases at V and 3 bases at J, with 7 bases between the two ends. This CDR3 comprises 13 residues. Germline V gives CDR1 SGHNT, CDR2 YENEEA. The CDR3 nucleotides read TGTGCCAGCAGCTTAACAGGGTACACTGAAGCTTTCTTT. Translating gives CASSLTGYTEAFF.

The V gene is TRBV5-4, the J gene TRBJ1-6, with 8 positions matching TRBD1. Unmatched junction bases numbered 5, after V lost 4 bases and J lost 5 bases. Looked up from germline, CDR1 is SGHNT and CDR2 is YYREEE (reference sequence). The CDR3 has 15 residues. The CDR3: CASSARTGNNSPLHF. DNA of the CDR3: TGTGCCAGCAGCGCCCGGACAGGGAATAATTCACCCCTCCACTTT.

The V and J genes are TRBV18 and TRBJ2-7, with D perhaps matching TRBD1 (6 bases). The CDR3 is 15 residues long. The germline V gene has CDR1 KGHSH and CDR2 LQKENI. With 5 bases removed from V and 7 bases from J, the gap between germline ends came to 21 bases. CDR3 protein: CASSKIGDTLREQYF. DNA for the CDR3: TGTGCCAGCTCAAAAATAGGGGACACCTTAAGGGAGCAGTACTTC.

The J gene is TRBJ1-1, the V gene TRBV11-2; D may be TRBD1 (5 bases). V shed 4 bases and J shed 0 bases, with 9 bases lying between them. The CDR3 sequence is 14 residues long. Germline-derived CDR1 and CDR2 are SGHAT and FQNNGV. The CDR3 nucleotides are TGTGCCAGCAGCTCCGCGGGACTGAACACTGAAGCTTTCTTT. It codes for CASSSAGLNTEAFF.

This clone was picked up one time. The chain recombines TRBV7-2 with TRBJ2-1, with D uncertain. The CDR3 has 14 amino acids. Between the trimmed V and J ends, which lost 5 bases and 5 bases, there was a span of 13 bases. Germline CDR1 reads SGHTA; CDR2 reads FQGNSA. CDR3 loop: CASSPPNANNEQFF. The CDR3 region has the DNA TGTGCCAGCAGCCCTCCGAACGCTAACAATGAGCAGTTCTTC.

J is TRBJ2-7 and V is TRBV6-5, with unresolved D. The CDR3 has 14 amino acids. Germline values: CDR1 MNHEY, CDR2 SVGAGI. V lost 2 bases to trimming and J lost 2 bases, with 10 bases between them. CDR3 sequence (DNA): TGTGCCAGCAGTTACGTTAACAGACCCTACGAGCAGTACTTC. This encodes CASSYVNRPYEQYF.

The rearrangement links TRBV19 to TRBJ1-1, with D tentatively TRBD1 (6 bases). V gave up 0 bases and J gave up 0 bases, with 14 bases separating them. Per the germline V gene, CDR1 is LNHDA and CDR2 is SQIVND (reference sequence). This CDR3 is 17 amino acids long. CDR3 in amino acids: CASSIETGKDLNTEAFF. CDR3 DNA: TGTGCCAGTAGTATAGAAACAGGGAAGGATTTGAACACTGAAGCTTTCTTT.

The rearrangement links TRBV29-1 to TRBJ2-7; 8 nucleotides match TRBD1. This CDR3 contains 12 residues. Germline lookup yields CDR1 SQVTM and CDR2 ANQGSEA. With V trimmed by 5 bases and J by 6 bases, 6 bases remained unmatched. CDR3 nucleotide sequence: TGCAGCGTTCGACAGGGGTCATTCGAGCAGTACTTC. Encoded protein: CSVRQGSFEQYF.

The chain recombines TRBV7-2 with TRBJ1-2; 7 positions agree with TRBD1. Germline values: CDR1 SGHTA, CDR2 FQGNSA. V lost 1 base, J lost 0 bases, and 8 bases stayed unmatched. This CDR3 is 17 amino acids long. CDR3 residues: CASSLVAGGASNYGYTF. CDR3 in DNA: TGTGCCAGCAGCTTAGTAGCAGGGGGAGCCTCTAACTATGGCTACACCTTC.

The J gene is TRBJ2-7, the V gene TRBV28; a possible D gene is TRBD1 (5 bases). The CDR3 runs to 14 residues. CDR1 is MDHEN, CDR2 SYDVKM, per germline. V lost 3 bases and J lost 1, with 10 bases in between. As DNA, the CDR3 is TGTGCCAGCAGTTTCGACAGATTATCCTACGAGCAGTACTTC. Translation gives CASSFDRLSYEQYF. Using reference TRBV28 and TRBJ2-7 for the parts outside the CDR3, the full variable domain is DVKVTQSSRYLVKRTGEKVFLECVQDMDHENMFWYRQDPGLGLRLIYFSYDVKMKEKGDIPEGYSVSREKKERFSLILESASTNQTSMYLCASSFDRLSYEQYFGPGTRLTVT.

This chain joins TRBV7-9 and TRBJ2-3; D is possibly TRBD2 (5 bases). Germline CDR1 reads SEHNR; CDR2 reads FQNEAQ (reference sequence). The CDR3 has 15 amino acids. Between the trimmed V and J ends, which lost 8 bases and 4 bases, there was a span of 19 bases. This chain's CDR3 is CASSVGTARADTQYF. CDR3 DNA sequence: TGTGCCAGCTCCGTGGGCACCGCGCGGGCAGATACGCAGTATTTT.

V is TRBV28 and J is TRBJ2-7, with D perhaps TRBD1 (6 bases). V lost 5 bases and J 0 bases, leaving 8 bases between the germline ends. The CDR3 contains 13 residues. Germline CDR1 and CDR2: MDHEN and SYDVKM. Written as DNA, the CDR3 is TGTGCCAGCAGTCGACAGGACTCCTACGAGCAGTACTTC. Encoded protein: CASSRQDSYEQYF.

The V call is TRBV28, the J call TRBJ2-7; D gene unclear. The germline V gene encodes CDR1 MDHEN and CDR2 SYDVKM. Deletions cut 3 bases from V and 2 bases from J, with 11 bases between. The CDR3 extends over 14 amino acids. The CDR3 loop reads CASSFRGTTYEQYF. CDR3 DNA: TGTGCCAGCAGTTTTCGCGGCACAACCTACGAGCAGTACTTC.

The chain couples TRBV5-6 to TRBJ2-1; TRBD2 matches at 8 bases. J gave up 8 bases and V 6 bases, and 16 bases lay outside the gene matches. CDR3 length: 16 residues. CDR1 and CDR2 (germline): SGHDT, YYEEEE. The CDR3 nucleotides are TGTGCCAGCATCCCTCTAGCGGGTAACAGTACCGATGAGCAGTTCTTC. The encoded protein is CASIPLAGNSTDEQFF.

This chain connects TRBV28 to TRBJ2-1, with TRBD2 identical over 9 bases. The trim removed 2 bases at V and 6 bases at J, leaving 2 bases unmatched. This CDR3 has 14 amino acids. From germline, CDR1 is MDHEN and CDR2 SYDVKM. CDR3 nucleotide sequence: TGTGCCAGCAGTTTAAGGCGGGGGGGCAATGAGCAGTTCTTC. It translates to CASSLRRGGNEQFF.